Detailed here is one T cell receptor (beta chain). Only in-frame clones appear in the TCRdb table, and some are missing; sequencing was by immunoSEQ multiplex PCR. This sample has some 420,000 clones; approximately 92% occur once, and the top ten carry 1% to 1.3%. Trimming took 0 bases from V and 7 from J, leaving 13 bases between them. The CDR3 extends over 14 amino acids. Germline assignment: CDR1 SGHNT and CDR2 YYREEE (reference sequence). These data originate in a study of blood T cell repertoires in COVID-19. The rearrangement uses TRBV5-4 and TRBJ1-2; D may be TRBD1 (5 bases). Material for sequencing was PBMCs or T cells enriched from blood (not recorded which). This receptor was taken from a man aged 30 to 45 who had recovered from COVID-19. The CDR3 spells CASSLDGGTSGYTF. The CDR3 DNA is TGTGCCAGCAGCTTGGATGGAGGGACTTCTGGCTACACCTTC.